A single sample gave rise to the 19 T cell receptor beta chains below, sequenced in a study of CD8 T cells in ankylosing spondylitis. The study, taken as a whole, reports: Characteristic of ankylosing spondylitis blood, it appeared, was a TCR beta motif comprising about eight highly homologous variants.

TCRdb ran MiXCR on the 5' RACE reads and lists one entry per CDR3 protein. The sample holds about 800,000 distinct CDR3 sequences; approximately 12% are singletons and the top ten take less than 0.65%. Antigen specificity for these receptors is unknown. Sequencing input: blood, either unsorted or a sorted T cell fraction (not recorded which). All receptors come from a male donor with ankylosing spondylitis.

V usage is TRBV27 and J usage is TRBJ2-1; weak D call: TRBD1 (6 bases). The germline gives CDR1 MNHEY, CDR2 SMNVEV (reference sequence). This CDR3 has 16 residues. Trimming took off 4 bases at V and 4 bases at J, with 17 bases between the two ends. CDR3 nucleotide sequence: TGTGCCAGCAGTTCTTTGGACAGAACAGTTTACAATGAGCAGTTCTTC. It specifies CASSSLDRTVYNEQFF.

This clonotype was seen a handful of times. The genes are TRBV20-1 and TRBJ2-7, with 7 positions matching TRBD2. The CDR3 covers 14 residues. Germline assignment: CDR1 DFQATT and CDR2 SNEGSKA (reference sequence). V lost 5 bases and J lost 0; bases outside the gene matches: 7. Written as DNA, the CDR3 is TGCAGTGCTGCGGCGGGAGCTGACTCCTACGAGCAGTACTTC. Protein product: CSAAAGADSYEQYF.

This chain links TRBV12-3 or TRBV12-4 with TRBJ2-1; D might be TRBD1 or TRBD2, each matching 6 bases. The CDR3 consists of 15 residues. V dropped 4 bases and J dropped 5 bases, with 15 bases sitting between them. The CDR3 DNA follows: TGTGCCAGCAGTTGGTGGGGGGCGGGTAACAATGAGCAGTTCTTC. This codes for CASSWWGAGNNEQFF.

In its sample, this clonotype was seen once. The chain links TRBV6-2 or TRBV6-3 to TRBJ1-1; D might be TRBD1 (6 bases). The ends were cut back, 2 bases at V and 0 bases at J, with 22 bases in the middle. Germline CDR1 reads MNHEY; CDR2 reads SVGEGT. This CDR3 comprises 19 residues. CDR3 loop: CASSYPLPPTGNLNTEAFF. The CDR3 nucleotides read TGTGCCAGCAGTTACCCGTTACCCCCTACAGGGAACCTGAACACTGAAGCTTTCTTT.

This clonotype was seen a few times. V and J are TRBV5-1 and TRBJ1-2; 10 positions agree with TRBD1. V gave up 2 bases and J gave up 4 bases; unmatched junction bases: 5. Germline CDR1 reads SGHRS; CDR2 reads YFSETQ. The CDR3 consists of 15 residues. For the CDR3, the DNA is TGCGCCAGCAGCTTATTGACAGGGGGCGGCTATGGCTACACCTTC. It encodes CASSLLTGGGYGYTF.

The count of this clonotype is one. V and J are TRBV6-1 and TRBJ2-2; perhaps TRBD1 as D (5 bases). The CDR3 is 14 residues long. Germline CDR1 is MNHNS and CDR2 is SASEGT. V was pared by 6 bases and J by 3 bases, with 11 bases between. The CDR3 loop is CASRNQGYTGELFF. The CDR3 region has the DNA TGTGCCAGCAGGAATCAGGGTTACACCGGGGAGCTGTTTTTT.

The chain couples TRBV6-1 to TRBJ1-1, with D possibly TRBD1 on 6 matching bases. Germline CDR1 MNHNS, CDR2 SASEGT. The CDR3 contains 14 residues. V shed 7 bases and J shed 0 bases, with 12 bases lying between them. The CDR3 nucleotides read TGTGCCAGCAACCGACAGGATCTGAACACTGAAGCTTTCTTT. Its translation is CASNRQDLNTEAFF.

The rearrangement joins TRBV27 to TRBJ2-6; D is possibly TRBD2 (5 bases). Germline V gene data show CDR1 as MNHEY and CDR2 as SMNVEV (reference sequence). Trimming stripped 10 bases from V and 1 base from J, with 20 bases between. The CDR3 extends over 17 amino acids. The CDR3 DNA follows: TGTGCCAACGAGGAGGCGGATTGTCCTTCTGGGGCCAACGTCCTGACTTTC. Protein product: CANEEADCPSGANVLTF. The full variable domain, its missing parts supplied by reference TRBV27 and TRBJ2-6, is EAQVTQNPRYLITVTGKKLTVTCSQNMNHEYMSWYRQDPGLGLRQIYYSMNVEVTDKGDVPEGYKVSRKEKRNFPLILESPSPNQTSLYFCANEEADCPSGANVLTFGAGSRLTVL.

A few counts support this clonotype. The chain's CDR3 is CSVERYNEQFF. In DNA form, the CDR3 reads TGCAGCGTTGAGCGGTACAATGAGCAGTTCTTC. The chain employs TRBV29-1 and TRBJ2-1, with no clear D. This CDR3 region has 11 residues. Looked up from germline, CDR1 is SQVTM and CDR2 is ANQGSEA. V was trimmed by 3 bases and J by 4 bases, leaving 4 bases between them.

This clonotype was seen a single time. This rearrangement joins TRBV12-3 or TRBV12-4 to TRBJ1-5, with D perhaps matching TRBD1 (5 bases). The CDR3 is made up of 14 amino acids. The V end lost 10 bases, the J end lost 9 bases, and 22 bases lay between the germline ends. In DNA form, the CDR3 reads TGTGCCACTCGACAGTCAGGCCCCGTTGGGCCCCAGCATTTT. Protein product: CATRQSGPVGPQHF.

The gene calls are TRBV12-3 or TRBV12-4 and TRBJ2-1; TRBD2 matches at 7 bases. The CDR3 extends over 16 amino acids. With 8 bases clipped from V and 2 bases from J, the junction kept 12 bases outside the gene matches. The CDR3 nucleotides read TGTGCCAGCTCCCCCATAGCGGGTATGGCCTACAATGAGCAGTTCTTC. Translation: CASSPIAGMAYNEQFF.

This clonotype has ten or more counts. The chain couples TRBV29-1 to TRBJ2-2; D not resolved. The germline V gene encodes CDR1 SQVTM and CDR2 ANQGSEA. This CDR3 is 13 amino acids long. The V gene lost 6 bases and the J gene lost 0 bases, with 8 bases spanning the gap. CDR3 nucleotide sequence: TGCAGCGTGGGTCACACGAACACCGGGGAGCTGTTTTTT. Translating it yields CSVGHTNTGELFF.

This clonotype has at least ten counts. The CDR3 nucleotides read TGTGCCAGCAGCGTTGGACAGTCACTACAAGAGACCCAGTACTTC. This codes for CASSVGQSLQETQYF. The chain recombines TRBV7-2 with TRBJ2-5; the D gene is possibly TRBD1 (6 bases). The CDR3 covers 15 residues. V was cut by 5 bases and J by 2 bases, with 15 bases left in between. The germline CDR1 and CDR2 sequences are SGHTA and FQGNSA.

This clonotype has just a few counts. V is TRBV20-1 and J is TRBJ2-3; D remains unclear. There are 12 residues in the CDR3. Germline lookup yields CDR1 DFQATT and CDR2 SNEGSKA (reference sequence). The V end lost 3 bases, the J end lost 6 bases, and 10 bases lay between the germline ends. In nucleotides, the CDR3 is TGCAGTGCTAGTAACCCGGTGGATACGCAGTATTTT. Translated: CSASNPVDTQYF.

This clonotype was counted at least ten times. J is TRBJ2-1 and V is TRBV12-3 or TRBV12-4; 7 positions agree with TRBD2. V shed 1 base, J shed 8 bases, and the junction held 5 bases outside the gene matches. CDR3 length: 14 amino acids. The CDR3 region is CASSLGGGGDEQFF. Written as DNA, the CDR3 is TGTGCCAGCAGTTTAGGGGGGGGAGGCGATGAGCAGTTCTTC.

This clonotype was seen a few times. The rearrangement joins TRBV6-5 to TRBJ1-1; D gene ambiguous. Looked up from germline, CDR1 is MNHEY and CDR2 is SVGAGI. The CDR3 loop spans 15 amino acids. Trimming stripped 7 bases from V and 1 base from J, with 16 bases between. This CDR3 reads CASTLREPSNTEAFF. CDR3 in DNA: TGTGCCAGCACTTTACGGGAACCCTCGAACACTGAAGCTTTCTTT.

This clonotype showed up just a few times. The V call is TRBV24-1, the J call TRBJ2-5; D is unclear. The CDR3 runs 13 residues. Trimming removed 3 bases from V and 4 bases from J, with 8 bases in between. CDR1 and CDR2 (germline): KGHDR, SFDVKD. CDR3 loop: CATSDGRLETQYF. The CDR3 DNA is TGTGCCACCAGTGATGGACGGTTAGAGACCCAGTACTTC.

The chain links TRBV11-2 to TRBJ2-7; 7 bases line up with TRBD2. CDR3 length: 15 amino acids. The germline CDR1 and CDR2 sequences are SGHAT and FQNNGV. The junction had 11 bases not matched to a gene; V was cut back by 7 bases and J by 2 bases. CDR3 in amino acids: CASNPQPAGTYEQYF. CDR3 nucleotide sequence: TGTGCCAGCAATCCTCAACCAGCGGGGACCTACGAGCAGTACTTC.

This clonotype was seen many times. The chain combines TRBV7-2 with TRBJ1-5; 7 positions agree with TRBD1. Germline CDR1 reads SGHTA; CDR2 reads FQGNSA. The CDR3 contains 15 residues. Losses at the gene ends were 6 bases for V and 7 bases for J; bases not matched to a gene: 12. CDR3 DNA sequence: TGTGCCAGCAGTCCCTTCCGACAGGGTGAACAGCCCCAGCATTTT. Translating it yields CASSPFRQGEQPQHF.